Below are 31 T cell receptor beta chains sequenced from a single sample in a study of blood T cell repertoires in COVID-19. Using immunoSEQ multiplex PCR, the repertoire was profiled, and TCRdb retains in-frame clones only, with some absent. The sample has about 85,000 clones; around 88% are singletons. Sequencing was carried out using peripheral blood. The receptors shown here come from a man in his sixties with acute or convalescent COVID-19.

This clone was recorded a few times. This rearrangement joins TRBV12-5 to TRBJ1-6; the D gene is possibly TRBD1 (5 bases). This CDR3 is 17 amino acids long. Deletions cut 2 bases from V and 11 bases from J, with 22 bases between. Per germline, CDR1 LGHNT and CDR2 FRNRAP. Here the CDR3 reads CASGLYPGIIGLAPLHF. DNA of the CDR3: TGTGCTAGTGGTTTGTACCCAGGGATTATAGGTCTGGCACCCCTCCACTTT.

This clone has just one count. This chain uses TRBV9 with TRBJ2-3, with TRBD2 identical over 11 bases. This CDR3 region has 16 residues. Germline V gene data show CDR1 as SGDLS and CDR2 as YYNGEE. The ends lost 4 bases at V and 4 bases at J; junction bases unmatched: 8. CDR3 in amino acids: CASSLFSGGAADTQYF. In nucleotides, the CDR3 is TGTGCCAGCAGCCTCTTTAGCGGGGGGGCAGCAGATACGCAGTATTTT.

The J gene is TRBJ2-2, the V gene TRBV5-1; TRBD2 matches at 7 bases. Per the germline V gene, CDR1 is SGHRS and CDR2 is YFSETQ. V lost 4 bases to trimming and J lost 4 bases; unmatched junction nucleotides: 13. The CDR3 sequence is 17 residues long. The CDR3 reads CASSPQAGVGTTGELFF. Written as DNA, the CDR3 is TGCGCCAGCAGCCCCCAGGCGGGGGTCGGAACCACCGGGGAGCTGTTTTTT. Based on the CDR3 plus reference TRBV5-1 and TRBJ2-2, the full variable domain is KAGVTQTPRYLIKTRGQQVTLSCSPISGHRSVSWYQQTPGQGLQFLFEYFSETQRNKGNFPGRFSGRQFSNSRSEMNVSTLELGDSALYLCASSPQAGVGTTGELFFGEGSRLTVL.

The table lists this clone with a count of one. The CDR3 loop is CASSESAGSGNTIYF. In nucleotides, the CDR3 is TGCGCCAGCAGTGAGTCCGCAGGGTCTGGAAACACCATATATTTT. This chain joins TRBV10-2 and TRBJ1-3; TRBD1 is a possible D gene (5 bases). This CDR3 has 15 residues. The V end was cut by 0 bases, the J end by 1 base, with 7 bases between. Germline assignment: CDR1 WSHSY and CDR2 SAAADI.

The CDR3 sequence: CASSQEHRPHQPQHF. In DNA form, the CDR3 reads TGCGCCAGCAGCCAAGAACACAGACCTCATCAGCCCCAGCATTTT. The chain combines TRBV4-3 with TRBJ1-5, with D hard to call. V gave up 0 bases and J gave up 5 bases, with 11 bases separating them. Germline V gives CDR1 LGHNA, CDR2 YSLEER. The CDR3 spans 15 residues.

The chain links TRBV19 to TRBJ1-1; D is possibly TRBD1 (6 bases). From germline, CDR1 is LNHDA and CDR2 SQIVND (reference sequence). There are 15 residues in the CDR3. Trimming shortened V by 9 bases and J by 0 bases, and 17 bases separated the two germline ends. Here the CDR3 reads CASQTGGAVNTEAFF. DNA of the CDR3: TGTGCCAGCCAAACGGGGGGGGCTGTGAACACTGAAGCTTTCTTT.

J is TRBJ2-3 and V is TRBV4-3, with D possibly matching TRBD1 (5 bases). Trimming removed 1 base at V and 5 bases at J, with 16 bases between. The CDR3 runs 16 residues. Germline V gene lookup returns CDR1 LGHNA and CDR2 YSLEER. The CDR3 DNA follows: TGCGCCAGCAGCCAAGGATCGCAGGGTATAGGAGATACGCAGTATTTT. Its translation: CASSQGSQGIGDTQYF.

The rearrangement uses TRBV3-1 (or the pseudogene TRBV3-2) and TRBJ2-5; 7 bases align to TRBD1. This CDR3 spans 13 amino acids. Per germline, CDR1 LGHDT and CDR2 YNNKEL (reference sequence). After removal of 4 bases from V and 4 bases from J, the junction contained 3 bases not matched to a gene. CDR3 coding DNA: TGTGCCAGCAGCCGACAGGGTGCAGAGACCCAGTACTTC. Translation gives CASSRQGAETQYF.

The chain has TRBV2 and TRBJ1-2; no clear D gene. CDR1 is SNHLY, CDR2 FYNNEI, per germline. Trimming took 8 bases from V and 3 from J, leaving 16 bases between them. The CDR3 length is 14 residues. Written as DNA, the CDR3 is TGTGCCAGCTTTGACACCCGGCCAGACTATGGCTACACCTTC. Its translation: CASFDTRPDYGYTF.

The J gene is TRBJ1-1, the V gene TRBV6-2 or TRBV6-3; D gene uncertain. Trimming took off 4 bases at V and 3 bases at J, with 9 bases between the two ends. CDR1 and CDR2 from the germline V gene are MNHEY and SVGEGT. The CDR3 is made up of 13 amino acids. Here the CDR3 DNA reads TGTGCCAGCAGTTTAAGGGAGTACACTGAAGCTTTCTTT. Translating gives CASSLREYTEAFF.

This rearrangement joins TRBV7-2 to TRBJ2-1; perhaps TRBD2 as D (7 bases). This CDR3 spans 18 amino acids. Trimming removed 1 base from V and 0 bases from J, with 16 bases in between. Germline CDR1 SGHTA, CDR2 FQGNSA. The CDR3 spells CASSLGRGRGLSYNEQFF. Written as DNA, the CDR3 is TGTGCCAGCAGCTTAGGACGGGGGCGGGGGCTCTCCTACAATGAGCAGTTCTTC.

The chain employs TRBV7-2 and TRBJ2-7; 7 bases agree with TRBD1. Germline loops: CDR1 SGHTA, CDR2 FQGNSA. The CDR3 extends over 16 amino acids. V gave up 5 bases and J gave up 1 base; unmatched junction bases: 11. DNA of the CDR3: TGTGCCAGCAGCCCTACGGGACAGACCCTTTCCTACGAGCAGTACTTC. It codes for CASSPTGQTLSYEQYF.

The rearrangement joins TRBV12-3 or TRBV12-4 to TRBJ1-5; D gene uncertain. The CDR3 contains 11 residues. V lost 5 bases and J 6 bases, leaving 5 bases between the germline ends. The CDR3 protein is CASSLGQPQHF. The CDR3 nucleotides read TGTGCCAGCAGTCTCGGTCAGCCCCAGCATTTT.

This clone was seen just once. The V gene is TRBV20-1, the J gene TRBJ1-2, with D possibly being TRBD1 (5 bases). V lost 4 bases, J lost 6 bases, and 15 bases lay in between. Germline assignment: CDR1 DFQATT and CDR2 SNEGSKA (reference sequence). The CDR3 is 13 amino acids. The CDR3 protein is CSAIDGVGDGYTF. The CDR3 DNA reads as TGCAGTGCTATTGACGGAGTAGGGGATGGCTACACCTTC.

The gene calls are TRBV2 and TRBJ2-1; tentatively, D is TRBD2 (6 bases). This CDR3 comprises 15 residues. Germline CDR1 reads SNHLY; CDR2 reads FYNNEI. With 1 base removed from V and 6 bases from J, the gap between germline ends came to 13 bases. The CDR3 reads CASSEGLGLLNEQFF. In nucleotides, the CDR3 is TGTGCCAGCAGTGAAGGACTAGGCTTACTCAATGAGCAGTTCTTC.

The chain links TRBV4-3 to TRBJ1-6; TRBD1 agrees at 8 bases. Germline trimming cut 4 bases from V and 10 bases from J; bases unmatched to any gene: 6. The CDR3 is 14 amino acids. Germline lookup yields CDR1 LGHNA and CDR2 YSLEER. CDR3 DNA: TGCGCCAGCAGCCCCGGACAGGGTTTCTCACCCCTCCACTTT. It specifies CASSPGQGFSPLHF.

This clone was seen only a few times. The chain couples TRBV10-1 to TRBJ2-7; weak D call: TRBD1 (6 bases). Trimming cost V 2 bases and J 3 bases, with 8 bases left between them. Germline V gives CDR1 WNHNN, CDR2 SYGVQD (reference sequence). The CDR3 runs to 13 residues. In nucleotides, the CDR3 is TGCGCCAGCAGTGAGGGACAGTTCTACGAGCAGTACTTC. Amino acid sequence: CASSEGQFYEQYF.

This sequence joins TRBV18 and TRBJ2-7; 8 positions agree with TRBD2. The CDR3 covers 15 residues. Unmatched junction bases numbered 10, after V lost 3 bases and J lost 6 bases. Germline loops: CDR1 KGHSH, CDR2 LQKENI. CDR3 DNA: TGTGCCAGCTCACCCCCTGGCGGGGGGCCTCTCGAGCAGTACTTC. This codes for CASSPPGGGPLEQYF. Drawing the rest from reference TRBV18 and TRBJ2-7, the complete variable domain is NAGVMQNPRHLVRRRGQEARLRCSPMKGHSHVYWYRQLPEEGLKFMVYLQKENIIDESGMPKERFSAEFPKEGPSILRIQQVVRGDSAAYFCASSPPGGGPLEQYFGPGTRLTVT.

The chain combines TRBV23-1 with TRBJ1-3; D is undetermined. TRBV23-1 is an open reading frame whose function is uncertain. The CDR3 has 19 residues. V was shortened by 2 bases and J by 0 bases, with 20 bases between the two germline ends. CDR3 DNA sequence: TGCGCCAGCAGTCAAGGAGGCTCGCAGGCCCGGAGCTCTGGAAACACCATATATTTT. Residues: CASSQGGSQARSSGNTIYF.

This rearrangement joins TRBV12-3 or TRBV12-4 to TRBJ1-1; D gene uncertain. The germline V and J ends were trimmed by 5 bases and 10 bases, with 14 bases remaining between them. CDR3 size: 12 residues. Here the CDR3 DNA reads TGTGCCAGCAGTCCTACCCAAAATTCAGCTTTCTTT. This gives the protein CASSPTQNSAFF.

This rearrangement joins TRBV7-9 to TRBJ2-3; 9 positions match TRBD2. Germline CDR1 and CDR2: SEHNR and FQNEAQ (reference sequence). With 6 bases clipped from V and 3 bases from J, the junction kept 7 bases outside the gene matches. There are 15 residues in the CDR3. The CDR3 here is CASRPSGGPTDTQYF. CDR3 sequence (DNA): TGTGCCAGCAGACCGAGCGGGGGGCCGACAGATACGCAGTATTTT.

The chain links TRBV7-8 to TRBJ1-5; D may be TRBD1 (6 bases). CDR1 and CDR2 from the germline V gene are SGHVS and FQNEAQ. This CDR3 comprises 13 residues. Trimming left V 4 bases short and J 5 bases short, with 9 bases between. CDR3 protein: CASSSDRHQPQHF. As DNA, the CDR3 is TGTGCCAGCAGCTCAGACAGGCATCAGCCCCAGCATTTT.

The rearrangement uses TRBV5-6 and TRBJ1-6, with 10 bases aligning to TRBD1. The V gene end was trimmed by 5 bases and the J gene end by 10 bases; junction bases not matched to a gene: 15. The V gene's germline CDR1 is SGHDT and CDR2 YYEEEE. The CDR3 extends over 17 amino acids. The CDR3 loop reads CASRLWGDRGLWSPLHF. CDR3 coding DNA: TGTGCCAGCAGGCTGTGGGGAGACAGGGGGCTATGGTCACCCCTCCACTTT. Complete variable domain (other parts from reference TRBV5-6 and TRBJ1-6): DAGVTQSPTHLIKTRGQQVTLRCSPKSGHDTVSWYQQALGQGPQFIFQYYEEEERQRGNFPDRFSGHQFPNYSSELNVNALLLGDSALYLCASRLWGDRGLWSPLHFGNGTRLTVT.

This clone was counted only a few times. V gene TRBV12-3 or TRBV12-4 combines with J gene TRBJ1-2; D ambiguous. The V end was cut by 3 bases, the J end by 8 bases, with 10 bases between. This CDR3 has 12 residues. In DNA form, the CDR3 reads TGTGCCAGCAGTTTCGGAGCGTTAGGCTACACCTTC. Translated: CASSFGALGYTF.

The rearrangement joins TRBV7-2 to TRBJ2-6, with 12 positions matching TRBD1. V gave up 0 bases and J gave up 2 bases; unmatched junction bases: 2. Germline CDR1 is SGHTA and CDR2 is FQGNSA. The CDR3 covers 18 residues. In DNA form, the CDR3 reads TGTGCCAGCAGCTTAGCGGGACAGGGGGCGCCTGGGGCCAACGTCCTGACTTTC. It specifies CASSLAGQGAPGANVLTF.

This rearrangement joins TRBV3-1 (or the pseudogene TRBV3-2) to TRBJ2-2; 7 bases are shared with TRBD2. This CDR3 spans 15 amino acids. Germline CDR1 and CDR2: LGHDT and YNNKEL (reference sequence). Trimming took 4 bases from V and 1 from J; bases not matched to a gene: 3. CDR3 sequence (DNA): TGTGCCAGCAGCCGTCTAGCGGTGAACACCGGGGAGCTGTTTTTT. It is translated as CASSRLAVNTGELFF.

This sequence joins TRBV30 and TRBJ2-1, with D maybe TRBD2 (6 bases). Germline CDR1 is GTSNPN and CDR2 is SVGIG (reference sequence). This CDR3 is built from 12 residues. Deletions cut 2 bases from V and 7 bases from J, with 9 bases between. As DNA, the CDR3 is TGTGCCTGGAGTTTGGGGAGGAATGAGCAGTTCTTC. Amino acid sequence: CAWSLGRNEQFF.

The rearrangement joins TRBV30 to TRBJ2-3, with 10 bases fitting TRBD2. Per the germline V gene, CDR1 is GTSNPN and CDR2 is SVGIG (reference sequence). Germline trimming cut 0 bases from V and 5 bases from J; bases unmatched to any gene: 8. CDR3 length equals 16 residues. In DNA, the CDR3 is TGTGCCTGGAGTGTAAGCGGGGGGGCAGTCAGAGATACGCAGTATTTT. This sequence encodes CAWSVSGGAVRDTQYF.

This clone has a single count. CDR3 loop: CASSPRRVGGLGSYEQYF. CDR3 bases: TGTGCCAGCAGCCCCCGTAGGGTAGGGGGCTTGGGCTCCTACGAGCAGTACTTC. The rearrangement links TRBV7-8 to TRBJ2-7, with 7 bases that match TRBD1. Trimming at V came to 5 bases and at J to 0 bases, leaving 16 bases not matched to a gene. Germline CDR1 SGHVS, CDR2 FQNEAQ. The CDR3 length is 18 residues.

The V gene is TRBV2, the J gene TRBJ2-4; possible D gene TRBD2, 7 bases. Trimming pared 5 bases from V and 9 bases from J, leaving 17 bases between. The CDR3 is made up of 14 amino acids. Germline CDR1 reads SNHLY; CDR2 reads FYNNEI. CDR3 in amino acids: CASSNRAGEGIQYF. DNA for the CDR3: TGTGCCAGCAGTAACAGGGCCGGGGAGGGCATTCAGTACTTC.

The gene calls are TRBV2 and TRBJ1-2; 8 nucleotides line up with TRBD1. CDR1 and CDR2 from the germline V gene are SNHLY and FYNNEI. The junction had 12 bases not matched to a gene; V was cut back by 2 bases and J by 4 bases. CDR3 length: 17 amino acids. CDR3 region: CASSEHVFAGGGYGYTF. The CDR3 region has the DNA TGTGCCAGCAGTGAACATGTCTTCGCAGGGGGCGGCTATGGCTACACCTTC.